This TCR beta chain was found in a study of shared clonotypes between healthy human individuals. This table comes from immunoSEQ multiplex PCR, and its TCRdb copy is limited to in-frame clones, with some not included. The sample has about 1 million clones; about three quarters are singletons. CDR3 length: 13 amino acids. The germline V gene encodes CDR1 KGHSH and CDR2 LQKENI. The ends were cut back, 3 bases at V and 7 bases at J, with 13 bases in the middle. Sequencing input: memory CD4+ T cells sorted from blood. Regarding subset: CD45RA-negative fraction. The TCR originated in a man aged 18 to 30 in good health. V usage is TRBV18 and J usage is TRBJ2-7; D is perhaps TRBD1 (5 bases). The CDR3 bases are TGTGCCAGCTCACCGGGGCCTTATGGGGAGCAGTACTTC. Translating it yields CASSPGPYGEQYF.